These 8 T cell receptor beta chains were sequenced from one sample in a study of cytomegalovirus exposure and HLA in healthy donors. PCR employed 60 Vbeta and 13 Jbeta primers. The assay was immunoSEQ multiplex PCR, and TCRdb's table has in-frame clones only and misses some. The sample records fewer than 200,000 clones, roughly four fifths being singletons. The material sequenced was PBMCs. These receptors all come from a girl aged 2 to 10 in good health and CMV-seropositive.

This clone appeared a single time. The V call is TRBV7-6, the J call TRBJ1-2, with 8 bases fitting TRBD1. V dropped 0 bases and J dropped 3; count of bases not matched to a gene: 3. The CDR3 is made up of 15 amino acids. Germline V gives CDR1 SGHVS, CDR2 FNYEAQ. The DNA of the CDR3 is TGTGCCAGCAGCTTAGCAGCAGGGGGCGACTATGGCTACACCTTC. Its protein is CASSLAAGGDYGYTF.

J is TRBJ2-2 and V is TRBV10-2, with D perhaps matching TRBD2 (5 bases). The V end was cut by 2 bases, the J end by 2 bases, with 6 bases between. Germline V gene sequence: CDR1 WSHSY, CDR2 SAAADI. CDR3 length: 14 amino acids. CDR3 protein: CASSEPGNTGELFF. In nucleotides, the CDR3 is TGCGCCAGCAGTGAGCCGGGAAACACCGGGGAGCTGTTTTTT.

The gene calls are TRBV15 and TRBJ2-2; 7 bases match TRBD2. CDR3 length: 14 residues. Germline values: CDR1 LNHNV, CDR2 YYDKDF (reference sequence). With 7 bases clipped from V and 7 bases from J, the junction kept 9 bases outside the gene matches. In DNA form, the CDR3 reads TGTGCCACCAAGAGGCGCGGGAGCGGCGGGGAGCTGTTTTTT. Translating gives CATKRRGSGGELFF.

This sequence joins TRBV7-9 and TRBJ2-7, with D tentatively TRBD1 (5 bases). This CDR3 has 15 amino acids. Trimming shortened V by 3 bases and J by 3 bases, and 15 bases separated the two germline ends. CDR1 is SEHNR and CDR2 is FQNEAQ in the germline V gene (reference sequence). The CDR3 reads CASSLTASRGYEQYF. Here the CDR3 DNA reads TGTGCCAGCAGCTTGACAGCCTCCAGAGGCTACGAGCAGTACTTC.

Here the CDR3 DNA reads TGCGCCAGCAGCCAAACCGGGACAGGGGGCAACTATGGCTACACCTTC. It codes for CASSQTGTGGNYGYTF. This chain links TRBV4-1 with TRBJ1-2; 12 bases are shared with TRBD1. CDR1 and CDR2 (germline): MGHRA, YSYEKL. V was pared by 2 bases and J by 2 bases, with 3 bases of the junction left unmatched. CDR3 length: 16 residues.

The chain uses TRBV19 and TRBJ2-7; 8 nucleotides agree with TRBD1. The CDR3 spans 14 residues. The V gene's germline CDR1 is LNHDA and CDR2 SQIVND (reference sequence). Trimming cost V 3 bases and J 2 bases; bases outside gene matches: 3. CDR3 coding DNA: TGTGCCAGTAGTATTGGGACAGGTCCCTACGAGCAGTACTTC. Translation: CASSIGTGPYEQYF.

The chain recombines TRBV4-2 with TRBJ2-3; tentative D call: TRBD2 (6 bases). Germline CDR1 and CDR2: LGHNA and YNFKEQ. V was cut by 3 bases and J by 6 bases, with 13 bases left in between. This CDR3 is built from 14 residues. The DNA of the CDR3 is TGTGCCAGCAGCCATTACCGGGACTTGGATACGCAGTATTTT. Protein product: CASSHYRDLDTQYF.

The chain is built from TRBV10-3 and TRBJ2-5; TRBD2 matches 14 bases. Trimming took 6 bases from V and 7 from J; bases not matched to a gene: 7. The CDR3 totals 15 residues. Germline CDR1 and CDR2: ENHRY and SYGVKD. CDR3 nucleotides: TGTGCCATCAGCGGGACTAGCGGGAGCTCCAGGACCCAGTACTTC. It specifies CAISGTSGSSRTQYF.